This T cell receptor beta chain appears in the sequencing data of a study of T cells after yellow fever vaccination. There are a few counts of this clonotype. V was pared by 4 bases and J by 5 bases, with 7 bases of the junction left unmatched. The germline V gene has CDR1 LNHDA and CDR2 SQIVND (reference sequence). CDR3 length: 15 residues. From the 5' RACE reads, TCRdb called clonotypes with MiXCR, one entry per CDR3 protein. The table shows 300,000 or so distinct CDR3 sequences, with roughly 9% occurring only once. This TCR was sampled from a man younger than 30 who received the YFV17D yellow fever vaccine. The chain has TRBV19 and TRBJ1-5, with 8 bases matching TRBD1. Sequenced material: CD4+ T cells sorted from PBMCs, taken 5 days after the yellow fever booster vaccination. CDR3 DNA sequence: TGTGCCAGTAGTAAAACGCAGGGGGCTTATCAGCCCCAGCATTTT. Protein sequence: CASSKTQGAYQPQHF.